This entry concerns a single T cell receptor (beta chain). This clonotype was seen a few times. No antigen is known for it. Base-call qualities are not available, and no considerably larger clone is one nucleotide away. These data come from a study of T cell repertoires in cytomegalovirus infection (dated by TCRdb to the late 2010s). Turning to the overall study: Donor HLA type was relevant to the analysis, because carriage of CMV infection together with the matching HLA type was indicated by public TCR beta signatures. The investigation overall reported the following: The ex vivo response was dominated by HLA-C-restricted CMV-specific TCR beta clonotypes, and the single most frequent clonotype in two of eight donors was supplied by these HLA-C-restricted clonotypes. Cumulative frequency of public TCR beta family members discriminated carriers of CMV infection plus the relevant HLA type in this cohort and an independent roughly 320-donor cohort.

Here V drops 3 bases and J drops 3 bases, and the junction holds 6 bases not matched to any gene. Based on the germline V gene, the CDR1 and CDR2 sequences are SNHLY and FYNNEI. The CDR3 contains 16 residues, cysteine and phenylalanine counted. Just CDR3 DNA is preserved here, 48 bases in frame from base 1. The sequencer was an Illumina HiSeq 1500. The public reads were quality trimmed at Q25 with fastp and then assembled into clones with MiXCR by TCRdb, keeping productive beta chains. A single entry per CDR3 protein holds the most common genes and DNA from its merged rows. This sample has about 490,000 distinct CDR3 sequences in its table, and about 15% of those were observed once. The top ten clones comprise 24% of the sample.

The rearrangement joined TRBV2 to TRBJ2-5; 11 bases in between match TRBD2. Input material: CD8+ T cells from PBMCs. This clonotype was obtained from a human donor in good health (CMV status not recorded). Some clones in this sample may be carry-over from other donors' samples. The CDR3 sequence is CASSEGGSGREETQYF. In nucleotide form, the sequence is TGTGCCAGCAGTGAGGGTGGTAGCGGGAGGGAAGAGACCCAGTACTTC.